This entry is about one T cell receptor beta chain. The clone's antigen remains unknown. One base away there is no much larger clone; base qualities are not given. The data are from a study of cytomegalovirus exposure and HLA in healthy donors (TCRdb year 2017). Study-level background: According to an earlier analysis of a few hundred of the donors, 150 million to 200 million T cells yielded 117 million unique TCR beta sequences and about 300 Gb of sequence data. About 330 gigabases of sequencing data and 91 million or so unique TCR sequences made up an early release that covered several hundred HLA-typed donors. Of the roughly 420 genotyped donors, 70% to 90% were placed in the genetic ancestry cluster associated with self-reported Caucasian donors. The study aimed to test whether cataloging public T cell receptors could reveal signatures of past pathogen exposure. The T cell repertoires of some 670 subjects were profiled by immunosequencing and related to cytomegalovirus serostatus. Besides the first cohort of roughly 660 subjects, a separate validation cohort made up of 95 to 150 different subjects was used. The study combined high-throughput TCR immunosequencing, statistical association of individual TCRs with disease status, and machine learning to predict cytomegalovirus infection status. To study patterns of TCR occurrence, a later analysis re-analyzed previously published TCR beta repertoires from around 660 donors and added high-resolution HLA genotyping. Rather than drawing on any new phenotypic data, the later analysis identified candidate immune exposures from TCR beta sequences and the way those sequences occurred across donors. An earlier analysis of several hundred of the donors applied high-throughput TCR beta sequencing to assess whether each TCR beta V gene segment acted as functional or pseudogenic. Donor age, sex, ethnicity and CMV serostatus were collected together with the repertoire data. A later genetic analysis took genome-wide SNP genotypes for about 60% of the roughly 670 donors and used that subset as a discovery cohort. Every discovery cohort repertoire had been produced on one sequencing platform. Class I and class II HLA loci were covered by the typing at four-digit resolution. Typing coverage differed by locus: A, B, C, DRB1 and DQB1 were typed in roughly 620-630 donors, DQA1 in 500 to 550, DPA1 in some 570, and DPB1 in just under 490. Roughly 5 DR-DQ haplotypes were treated as single units for association and clustering because of strong linkage in the cohort. On average, about 240,000 unique TCR beta nucleotide sequences were sequenced per donor among 398 genotyped donors of the cohort, with roughly 18% of those sequences being non-productive. The investigation overall reported the following: In a later analysis, TCR association rates were found to vary across HLA loci, with the most associated TCRs seen for DRB1 alleles and the fewest for HLA-C alleles. Some IMGT-functional V segments, including TRBV6-2 and TRBV6-3, could not be distinguished by the 87-base-pair reads and were therefore excluded. In the study, approximately 150 TCR beta chains were listed as associated with cytomegalovirus. An association between a missense DCLRE1C variant and V-gene and J-gene trimming of TCR beta chains was found in a later genetic analysis and replicated in an independent cohort. Immune exposure information for the cohort was limited to CMV serostatus. HLA typing was unavailable for some donors at each locus, so association tests used only the typed subset. Linkage disequilibrium might explain the correlated functional status among segregating V segments, but an unknown experimental factor could not be ruled out. At a false discovery rate of 0.05, a later analysis linked some 17,000 TCR beta sequences to specific HLA alleles. In vitro tests confirmed that a few of the cytomegalovirus-associated TCR beta chains recognize cytomegalovirus antigens. It was suggested by the authors that the approach could potentially be generalized to other disease states and immunological phenotypes. In a later analysis, HLA-associated TCR beta chains were found to be more clonally expanded and to have lower generation probabilities than equally common non-associated chains. A later genetic analysis reported fewer N-insertions in productive TCRs among donors in an Asian-associated ancestry cluster than the roughly 670-donor mean. Broadly in line with IMGT annotations, most TCR beta V segments showed up in productive rearrangements about 87% or about 30% of the time in an earlier analysis of approximately 640 of the donors. A group of highly shared sequence variants was considered likely to be a technical artifact of the sequencing pipeline. When HLA alleles, especially DR and DQ, strongly co-occurred, TCR associations were difficult to assign to individual alleles. In this cohort, only TCR beta chains were sequenced, and detectable features were limited by the absence of alpha or paired-chain data. The earlier analysis of approximately 540 of the donors excluded about 16 rarely observed V segments, including chromosome 9 orphons, because counts were too low. Most TCR sequences were observed very rarely across donors, whereas some public TCRs were present in many individuals. In both the original and validation cohorts, the classifier was reported to diagnose cytomegalovirus status with high specificity and sensitivity. A further reported finding was that TCR beta sequences accurately predicted the HLA-A and HLA-B alleles for most subjects in the first cohort. Several of the top co-occurrence clusters appeared to be linked to parvovirus B19, influenza, CMV and Epstein-Barr virus, according to a later analysis. Roughly uniform sequencing depth across donors was assumed in presence/absence analyses, although this assumption may not hold. Most CMV-associated TCR beta chains appeared to be HLA-restricted in a later analysis, and the HLA associations seemed to be driven largely by CMV exposure.

The CDR1 and CDR2 encoded by the germline V gene (reference sequence) are MNHNY and SVGAGI. The CDR3 numbers 13 residues from cysteine through phenylalanine. Only CDR3 DNA is held: 39 bases, read in frame from base 1. V loses 2 bases of germline sequence and J loses 1 base, and the interval between the two ends is 3 bases. The cohort comprised more than 550 healthy bone marrow donors. Cohort members were all nominally healthy when sampled, although unrecorded immune exposures were likely present. The donor was CMV seronegative and belonged to the group of over 350 seronegative cohort members. A peripheral blood sample was collected from each donor, and TCR beta sequencing was performed on peripheral blood mononuclear cells. The Qiagen DNeasy Blood Extraction Kit was used to extract genomic DNA from the blood cell samples. Preparation of the library involved the immunoSEQ multiplex PCR assay. A mixture of 60 forward primers for TCR Vbeta segments and 13 reverse primers for TCR Jbeta segments was used in the multiplex PCR. A multiplex PCR assay on genomic DNA amplified the CDR3 region of rearranged TCR beta genes. The Illumina HiSeq System was used to sequence the amplified TCR beta libraries as 87-base-pair reads. The original pipeline was this. Across the roughly 700 repertoires, a later analysis counted tens of millions of unique TCR beta chains, roughly 11 million of which were shared by at least two donors. A nearest-neighbor algorithm error-corrected the raw reads and collapsed the reads into unique sequences, merging closely related sequences to remove PCR and sequencing errors. Alignment of CDR3 sequences to IMGT reference sequences was used to assign V, D and J gene segments. Each retained sequence needed at least a six-nucleotide match to both a V gene segment and a J gene segment. A rearrangement counted as productive if the CDR3 had no stop codons and remained in frame with V and J, and every other rearrangement counted as non-productive. CDR3 was defined by IMGT convention, running from the second conserved V-encoded cysteine to the conserved J-encoded phenylalanine. Sequences without an unambiguous match to a single V gene segment were excluded from the earlier analysis of a few hundred of the donors. In an earlier analysis of roughly 600 of the donors, a V segment was called functional when productive rearrangements were above 56.7%, and segregating when the standard deviation between donors exceeded 5%. A statistical classification framework was developed to diagnose cytomegalovirus status using the catalog of TCR beta chain sequences. In a later analysis, V and J genes were assigned by comparing TCR nucleotide sequences against IMGT/GENE-DB human TR gene sequences. In a later analysis, CDR3 sequences and most-parsimonious VDJ recombination scenarios were assigned using the TCRdist pipeline. In a later analysis, each TCR beta chain was defined by its CDR3 amino acid sequence together with its V-gene family, and reads without a unique V-gene family were excluded. In a later analysis, several hundred highly shared, low-generation-probability nucleotide sequences were removed to address suspected cross-contamination and a sequencing artifact. For each public chain, a later analysis derived a clonal expansion index from normalized ranks of inferred template counts within each repertoire. In a later analysis, generation probabilities were computed with a VDJ recombination model fitted to out-of-frame rearrangements, and the resulting probabilities were checked against IGoR. Hypergeometric tests were used in a later analysis to score TCR-TCR, TCR-HLA and TCR-CMV co-occurrence, with a repertoire-size bias correction applied to the TCR pairs. A later analysis estimated false discovery rates by permuting HLA or CMV assignments 20 times. In a later analysis, co-occurring TCRs were grouped with DBSCAN, and TCRdist sequence similarity was added when clustering was performed within HLA-allele-positive subsets. Repertoires with fewer than 30,000 or more than 120,000 public chains were left out of co-occurrence clustering, as were five repertoires with anomalous nucleotide sharing. TCRdb retrieved this table from immuneACCESS and kept in-frame rearrangements only. Not all clones are present; in checked studies, unresolved V genes account for under half, and no reason is known for the remainder. V and J calls and clone size are given by that table; D and trimming were obtained from the DNA. The sample contains about 200,000 clones, over 75% of them found a single time. The ten largest clones add up to 1.5% to 2% of the sample.

This TCR derives from a male donor in good health and CMV-seronegative. Recombination connected TRBV6-6 to TRBJ1-5, with no confidently assigned D gene. Material: PBMCs. The DNA sequence is as follows: TGTGCCAGCAGTTACCTCAGCAATCAGCCCCAGCATTTT. Translated, it gives CASSYLSNQPQHF.